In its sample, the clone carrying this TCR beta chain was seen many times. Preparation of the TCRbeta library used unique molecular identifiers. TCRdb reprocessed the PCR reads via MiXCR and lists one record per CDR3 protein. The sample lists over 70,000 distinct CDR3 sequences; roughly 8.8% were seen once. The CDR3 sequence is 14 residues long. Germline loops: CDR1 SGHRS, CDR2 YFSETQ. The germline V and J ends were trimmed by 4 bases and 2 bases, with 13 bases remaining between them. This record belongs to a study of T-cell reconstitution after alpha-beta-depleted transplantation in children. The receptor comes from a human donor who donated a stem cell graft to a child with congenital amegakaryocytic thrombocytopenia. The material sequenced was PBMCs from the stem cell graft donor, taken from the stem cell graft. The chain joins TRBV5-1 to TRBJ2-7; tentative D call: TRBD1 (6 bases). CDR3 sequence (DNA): TGCGCCAGCAGCCAGACAGGAGCCGCCTACGAGCAGTACTTC. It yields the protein CASSQTGAAYEQYF.